Following are 3 T cell receptor beta chains from one sample sequenced in a study of cytomegalovirus exposure and HLA in healthy donors. PCR was performed using 60 Vbeta and 13 Jbeta primers. Method: immunoSEQ multiplex PCR; TCRdb's copy keeps in-frame clones and lacks some. The repertoire has 150,000 to 200,000 clones, around 85% of them found once; the top ten carry 1%. The specimen was PBMCs. The receptors stem from a boy aged 2 to 10 in good health and CMV-seronegative.

There are a few counts of this clone. The V call is TRBV5-1, the J call TRBJ1-4; D is uncertain. The V end was cut by 3 bases, the J end by 10 bases, with 25 bases between. CDR1 SGHRS and CDR2 YFSETQ come from the germline V gene. The CDR3 runs 17 residues. CDR3 residues: CASSWGALGEGIGKLFF. The CDR3 DNA sequence: TGCGCCAGCAGCTGGGGAGCCCTGGGAGAGGGCATAGGAAAACTGTTTTTT.

This rearrangement joins TRBV27 to TRBJ2-7; 9 nucleotides match TRBD2. V lost 2 bases to trimming and J lost 2 bases; unmatched junction nucleotides: 7. CDR1 is MNHEY, CDR2 SMNVEV, per germline (reference sequence). This CDR3 comprises 16 residues. As DNA, the CDR3 is TGTGCCAGCAGTTTACTGGCTAGCGGGACGACCTACGAGCAGTACTTC. It specifies CASSLLASGTTYEQYF.

The chain uses TRBV20-1 and TRBJ2-7; the D is unclear. Trimming took off 3 bases at V and 6 bases at J, with 9 bases between the two ends. CDR3 length: 11 residues. Germline V CDR1 and CDR2: DFQATT, SNEGSKA (reference sequence). CDR3 coding DNA: TGCAGTGCTAGGTGGCAGTCCGAGCAGTACTTC. Its protein is CSARWQSEQYF.